The clone carrying this TCR beta chain was seen more than once but under ten times. Its antigen remains unknown. This sample was taken from a study of cytomegalovirus exposure and HLA in healthy donors. Germline CDR1 reads ENHRY; CDR2 reads SYGVKD. This CDR3 is 17 amino acids long. V was clipped by 0 bases and J by 1 base, with 15 bases between them. Researchers ran the PCR with 60 Vbeta and 13 Jbeta primers. Repertoires were generated with immunoSEQ multiplex PCR, while TCRdb's copy carries only in-frame clones and drops some. The sample includes around 190,000 clones, around 80% seen only once; the top ten take around 0.74%. Points from the study as a whole: More than 15,000 TCR beta sequences were associated with HLA alleles at 0.05 false discovery rate in a later analysis. Presence/absence analyses assumed roughly uniform sequencing depth across donors. Solely CMV serostatus was available to characterize immune exposure.

This clonotype originated in a middle-aged woman in good health and CMV-seronegative. The chain joins TRBV10-3 to TRBJ1-1; possibly TRBD1 for D (6 bases). Sequenced sample: PBMCs. In DNA, the CDR3 is TGTGCCATCAGTGAGTCAGGGGGGGCTGTGGGGAACACTGAAGCTTTCTTT. Its protein product is CAISESGGAVGNTEAFF.